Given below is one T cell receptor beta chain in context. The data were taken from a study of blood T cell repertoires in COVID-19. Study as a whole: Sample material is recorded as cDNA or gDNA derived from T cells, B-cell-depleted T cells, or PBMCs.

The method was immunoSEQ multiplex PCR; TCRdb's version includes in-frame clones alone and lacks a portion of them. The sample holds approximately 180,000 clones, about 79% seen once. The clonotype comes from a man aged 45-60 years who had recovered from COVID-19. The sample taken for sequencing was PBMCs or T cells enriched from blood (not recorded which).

CDR3 bases: TGTGCCAGCAGTTCGTCGGACAGGGGCTACGAGCAGTACTTC. As protein: CASSSSDRGYEQYF. This chain joins TRBV28 and TRBJ2-7; TRBD1 agrees at 9 bases. The CDR3 is 14 residues long. CDR1 is MDHEN, CDR2 SYDVKM, per germline. V was clipped by 4 bases and J by 3 bases; unmatched bases: 4.